The next 30 T cell receptor beta chains were all read from a single sample in a study of naive and memory T cell subsets. Both TRBC1 and TRBC2 were covered by a beta constant-region primer of two equimolar oligonucleotides. TCRdb fed the UMI-ligation and nested PCR reads into MiXCR, producing one record per CDR3 protein. The sample holds about 150,000 distinct CDR3 sequences; 15% to 20% are singletons and the top ten take about 0.13%. The sequencing sample was made of naive CD4+ T cells from blood. These receptors all stem from a human donor in good health.

This clonotype was detected only a few times. The CDR3 protein is CASTPGQTKNIQYF. The CDR3 nucleotides are TGTGCCAGCACCCCGGGACAGACGAAAAACATTCAGTACTTC. The rearrangement links TRBV16 to TRBJ2-4; 7 nucleotides align to TRBD1. Germline V gives CDR1 KGHSY, CDR2 FQNENV. J was trimmed by 4 bases and V by 7 bases; bases with no gene match: 7. This CDR3 contains 14 residues.

This sequence joins TRBV2 and TRBJ2-2; TRBD2 matches at 9 bases. V lost 7 bases and J lost 3; bases outside the gene matches: 6. The CDR3 consists of 15 residues. From germline, CDR1 is SNHLY and CDR2 FYNNEI. The DNA of the CDR3 is TGTGCCAGCAAAGCTAGCGGGGCCGACACCGGGGAGCTGTTTTTT. This translates into CASKASGADTGELFF.

A few counts support this clonotype. The CDR3 sequence is CASLRDRGTDTQYF. The CDR3 DNA reads as TGCGCCAGTCTCCGGGACAGGGGCACAGATACGCAGTATTTT. The chain is built from TRBV5-1 and TRBJ2-3; 9 bases are shared with TRBD1. The CDR3 is 14 amino acids. CDR1 and CDR2 from the germline V gene are SGHRS and YFSETQ. Unmatched junction bases numbered 5, after V lost 8 bases and J lost 1 base.

This clonotype was detected many times. The chain couples TRBV7-9 to TRBJ2-7; no clear D gene. Trimming pared 3 bases from V and 3 bases from J, leaving 12 bases between. The V gene's germline CDR1 is SEHNR and CDR2 FQNEAQ (reference sequence). The CDR3 contains 14 residues. CDR3 bases: TGTGCCAGCAGCTTGGGTCAGAACCTCTACGAGCAGTACTTC. As protein: CASSLGQNLYEQYF. Drawing the rest from reference TRBV7-9 and TRBJ2-7, the complete variable domain is DTGVSQNPRHKITKRGQNVTFRCDPISEHNRLYWYRQTLGQGPEFLTYFQNEAQLEKSRLLSDRFSAERPKGSFSTLEIQRTEQGDSAMYLCASSLGQNLYEQYFGPGTRLTVT.

This sequence joins TRBV29-1 and TRBJ2-5; no clear D gene. From germline, CDR1 is SQVTM and CDR2 ANQGSEA. The CDR3 extends over 12 amino acids. V dropped 6 bases and J dropped 6 bases, with 14 bases sitting between them. The CDR3 is CSVFLGIQTQYF. CDR3 DNA: TGCAGCGTGTTCCTAGGAATTCAGACCCAGTACTTC.

The chain links TRBV30 to TRBJ2-7; no reliable D call. This CDR3 region has 13 residues. Germline V gene lookup returns CDR1 GTSNPN and CDR2 SVGIG (reference sequence). V lost 4 bases to trimming and J lost 3 bases, with 13 bases between them. Here the CDR3 reads CAWNKLPLYEQYF. As DNA, the CDR3 is TGTGCCTGGAACAAATTACCCCTCTACGAGCAGTACTTC.

CDR3 loop: CAISDLGYEQYF. The CDR3 nucleotides are TGTGCCATCAGTGATTTAGGCTACGAGCAGTACTTC. The V gene is TRBV10-3, the J gene TRBJ2-7; D is ambiguous. The V gene's germline CDR1 is ENHRY and CDR2 SYGVKD. The CDR3 is 12 residues long. The ends were cut back, 3 bases at V and 3 bases at J, with 6 bases in the middle.

Written as DNA, the CDR3 is TGTGCCAGCAGTGGACAGCCGGGGACAGATACGCAGTATTTT. It translates to CASSGQPGTDTQYF. The rearrangement joins TRBV6-1 to TRBJ2-3; D might be TRBD1 or TRBD2, each matching 5 bases. The V end was cut by 4 bases, the J end by 3 bases, with 11 bases between. The CDR3 extends over 14 amino acids. CDR1 is MNHNS, CDR2 SASEGT, per germline.

This clonotype was counted many times. The chain joins TRBV29-1 to TRBJ1-1, with D possibly being TRBD1 (6 bases). The CDR3 spans 14 residues. Deletions cut 3 bases from V and 3 bases from J, with 14 bases between. CDR1 and CDR2 from the germline V gene are SQVTM and ANQGSEA. The CDR3: CSVEVGRGDTEAFF. The CDR3 coding sequence is TGCAGCGTTGAGGTTGGCAGGGGTGACACTGAAGCTTTCTTT.

This clonotype showed up just a few times. J is TRBJ2-1 and V is TRBV10-3; D perhaps matches TRBD2 (5 bases). The germline V gene has CDR1 ENHRY and CDR2 SYGVKD. V was pared by 5 bases and J by 0 bases, with 8 bases between. The CDR3 is 14 residues long. The CDR3 DNA is TGTGCCATCAGTCCCGGAGGCTCCTACAATGAGCAGTTCTTC. It is translated as CAISPGGSYNEQFF.

This clonotype was seen a handful of times. The chain couples TRBV5-1 to TRBJ2-5; D ambiguous. CDR3 length: 11 residues. Trimming shortened V by 7 bases and J by 5 bases, and 9 bases separated the two germline ends. The germline gives CDR1 SGHRS, CDR2 YFSETQ. CDR3 sequence reads: CASGRSETQYF. The CDR3 bases are TGCGCCAGCGGCCGCTCGGAGACCCAGTACTTC.

This rearrangement joins TRBV7-9 to TRBJ1-1; a weak D match, TRBD1 (5 bases). The V gene's germline CDR1 is SEHNR and CDR2 FQNEAQ (reference sequence). This CDR3 has 14 residues. V lost 5 bases and J lost 6, with 16 bases in between. CDR3 sequence reads: CASSLGDHLSEAFF. The CDR3 DNA sequence: TGTGCCAGCAGCCTTGGGGACCACCTTTCTGAAGCTTTCTTT.

V usage is TRBV29-1 and J usage is TRBJ2-3, with a weak D call TRBD1 (5 bases). Trimming pared 4 bases from V and 4 bases from J, leaving 12 bases between. Germline assignment: CDR1 SQVTM and CDR2 ANQGSEA. CDR3 length: 13 residues. The CDR3 region has the DNA TGCAGCGTTGGACAGCTGTTAGCAGATACGCAGTATTTT. It encodes CSVGQLLADTQYF.

This clonotype has only a few counts. This chain connects TRBV24-1 to TRBJ2-1; TRBD2 agrees at 14 bases. V lost 5 bases and J lost 5; bases outside the gene matches: 7. CDR1 is KGHDR, CDR2 SFDVKD, per germline. The CDR3 is made up of 17 amino acids. The CDR3 DNA reads TGTGCCACCAGTGGGGGGACTAGCGGGAGTCCGGACAATGAGCAGTTCTTC. Its protein product is CATSGGTSGSPDNEQFF.

The chain links TRBV10-3 to TRBJ1-1, with 8 bases identical to TRBD1. With 4 bases clipped from V and 1 base from J, the junction kept 5 bases outside the gene matches. The CDR3 consists of 15 residues. Germline V gene data show CDR1 as ENHRY and CDR2 as SYGVKD. CDR3 nucleotides: TGTGCCATCAGTGGTGGACAGGGACCGAACACTGAAGCTTTCTTT. Protein sequence: CAISGGQGPNTEAFF.

The chain couples TRBV20-1 to TRBJ2-1, with D uncertain. V lost 6 bases and J lost 4, with 10 bases in between. The germline V gene has CDR1 DFQATT and CDR2 SNEGSKA (reference sequence). This CDR3 contains 12 residues. Written as DNA, the CDR3 is TGCAGTGCGGGCGTAGATTACAATGAGCAGTTCTTC. Its protein product is CSAGVDYNEQFF.

The genes are TRBV12-3 or TRBV12-4 and TRBJ1-2; D might be TRBD1 (6 bases). This CDR3 comprises 14 residues. Between the trimmed V and J ends, which lost 5 bases and 4 bases, there was a span of 14 bases. The CDR3 spells CASSTGSGAYGYTF. CDR3 in DNA: TGTGCCAGCAGTACAGGGTCTGGGGCCTATGGCTACACCTTC.

This clonotype was picked up a small number of times. This chain uses TRBV5-1 with TRBJ2-3; weak D call: TRBD1 (6 bases). The germline V gene has CDR1 SGHRS and CDR2 YFSETQ. V dropped 0 bases and J dropped 1 base, with 9 bases sitting between them. The CDR3 runs 15 residues. This chain's CDR3 is CASSLAYRGTDTQYF. The CDR3 bases are TGCGCCAGCAGCTTGGCCTACAGGGGCACAGATACGCAGTATTTT.

CDR3 DNA: TGTGCCAGCAGTGGCCTAGGGAACACTGAAGCTTTCTTT. It specifies CASSGLGNTEAFF. The chain joins TRBV3-1 to TRBJ1-1, with D uncertain. Trimming took 6 bases from V and 1 from J, leaving 9 bases between them. The germline CDR1 and CDR2 sequences are LGHDT and YNNKEL (reference sequence). This CDR3 spans 13 amino acids.

The rearrangement links TRBV19 to TRBJ2-7; perhaps TRBD2 as D (6 bases). Trimming removed 5 bases at V and 2 bases at J, with 19 bases between. Germline CDR1 is LNHDA and CDR2 is SQIVND (reference sequence). This CDR3 has 16 amino acids. In nucleotides, the CDR3 is TGTGCCAGTAGTTACCGGAGGGGAGTAGGAGCCTACGAGCAGTACTTC. It specifies CASSYRRGVGAYEQYF.

In its sample, this clonotype was seen a few times. The chain employs TRBV2 and TRBJ2-1, with 8 positions matching TRBD2. Germline values: CDR1 SNHLY, CDR2 FYNNEI. Unmatched junction bases numbered 7, after V lost 1 base and J lost 2 bases. This CDR3 has 17 residues. In DNA form, the CDR3 reads TGTGCCAGCAGTGAAGGACGACGGGAGGGCACCTACAATGAGCAGTTCTTC. Its protein is CASSEGRREGTYNEQFF.

The chain joins TRBV21-1 to TRBJ2-1; no check of the table's D call, TRBD2, against the DNA was made. TRBV21-1 corresponds to a pseudogene. CDR3 length equals 13 residues. The CDR3, as DNA: TGTGCCAGCAGCAACCCAGCGGGAGATGAGCAGTTCTTC. This codes for CASSNPAGDEQFF.

This chain links TRBV5-1 with TRBJ2-7, with 8 bases matching TRBD2. The junction had 7 bases not matched to a gene; V was cut back by 0 bases and J by 2 bases. Germline CDR1 reads SGHRS; CDR2 reads YFSETQ. This CDR3 is 16 amino acids long. This CDR3 is CASSLVGSGSTYEQYF. The CDR3 DNA sequence: TGCGCCAGCAGCTTGGTAGGGAGCGGGAGTACCTACGAGCAGTACTTC.

This clonotype was seen repeatedly, ten times or more. CDR3 coding DNA: TGCAGCGTGGGGGGACAGGGGATGGGGGAGCAGTACTTC. Its translation is CSVGGQGMGEQYF. The chain links TRBV29-1 to TRBJ2-7, with 10 nucleotides matching TRBD1. The CDR3 has 13 amino acids. The junction had 9 bases not matched to a gene; V was cut back by 6 bases and J by 7 bases. Germline V lookup: CDR1 SQVTM, CDR2 ANQGSEA.

The chain joins TRBV29-1 to TRBJ2-6, with D tentatively TRBD1 (6 bases). This CDR3 is built from 14 residues. In germline, CDR1 is SQVTM, CDR2 ANQGSEA. The V end lost 4 bases, the J end lost 4 bases, and 11 bases lay between the germline ends. The CDR3 coding sequence is TGCAGCGTTGCCCCAGGGGTCGGGGCCAACGTCCTGACTTTC. This codes for CSVAPGVGANVLTF.

This clonotype occurred a few times. The genes are TRBV10-3 and TRBJ2-5; tentatively, D is TRBD2 (5 bases). The V end lost 5 bases, the J end lost 3 bases, and 7 bases lay between the germline ends. Germline V CDR1 and CDR2: ENHRY, SYGVKD. There are 12 residues in the CDR3. CDR3 region: CAISLGEETQYF. In DNA, the CDR3 is TGTGCCATCAGTCTCGGGGAAGAGACCCAGTACTTC.

The chain employs TRBV3-1 and TRBJ2-7; tentative D call: TRBD2 (5 bases). Trimming cost V 10 bases and J 4 bases, with 20 bases left between them. CDR3 length: 14 amino acids. Germline V gene data show CDR1 as LGHDT and CDR2 as YNNKEL (reference sequence). The CDR3 DNA reads TGTGCCACCCTGGACTCACTCCTTGGGTACGAGCAGTACTTC. This codes for CATLDSLLGYEQYF.

In its sample, this clonotype was seen many times. This rearrangement joins TRBV20-1 to TRBJ2-5, with 9 nucleotides matching TRBD1. The ends lost 6 bases at V and 3 bases at J; junction bases unmatched: 5. Germline V gives CDR1 DFQATT, CDR2 SNEGSKA (reference sequence). This CDR3 has 13 amino acids. CDR3 loop: CSARGQGKETQYF. CDR3 coding DNA: TGCAGTGCCCGAGGACAGGGGAAAGAGACCCAGTACTTC.

The chain combines TRBV19 with TRBJ2-1, with no clear D. Germline CDR1 reads LNHDA; CDR2 reads SQIVND (reference sequence). Trimming shortened V by 3 bases and J by 16 bases, and 19 bases separated the two germline ends. The CDR3 totals 13 residues. CDR3 region: CASSIPGATKGFF. CDR3 sequence (DNA): TGTGCCAGTAGTATTCCCGGTGCCACAAAGGGCTTCTTC.

V usage is TRBV20-1 and J usage is TRBJ2-3; TRBD2 matches 10 bases. CDR1 and CDR2 from the germline V gene are DFQATT and SNEGSKA (reference sequence). V lost 3 bases, J lost 4 bases, and 4 bases stayed unmatched. CDR3 length equals 14 residues. This CDR3 reads CSASLLAGADTQYF. CDR3 nucleotide sequence: TGCAGTGCTAGCTTGCTAGCGGGAGCAGATACGCAGTATTTT.